The clone carrying this T cell receptor (beta chain) was counted at least ten times. The entry originates in a study of CD8+CD57+ T cells in acquired aplastic anemia. Patients selected for sequencing had displayed CD8+CD57+ cell expansion by flow cytometry. No patient had been given any therapy when blood was sampled. It was genomic DNA that served as the template for profiling TCR beta VDJ and CDR3. TCRdb re-called the reads with MiXCR, one entry per CDR3 protein. The sample carries around 130,000 distinct CDR3 sequences, 45% to 60% recorded once. Germline-derived CDR1 and CDR2 are SGHDT and YYEEEE. CDR3 size: 16 residues. Trimming at V came to 1 base and at J to 4 bases, leaving 9 bases not matched to a gene.

Input material: sorted CD4+, CD8+, or CD8+CD57+ T cells (not recorded which) from PBMCs. The rearrangement links TRBV5-6 to TRBJ2-3; 7 bases are a match to TRBD2. The receptor was derived from a human donor with aplastic anemia. Here the CDR3 reads CASSLLAGAASDTQYF. CDR3 in DNA: TGTGCCAGCAGCTTGCTGGCGGGAGCTGCGTCAGATACGCAGTATTTT.